This T cell receptor (beta chain) emerged from a study of blood T cell repertoires in COVID-19. Study in general: Nucleic acid was either cDNA or gDNA, and it came from T cells, B-cell-depleted T cells, or PBMCs.

This CDR3 is 15 amino acids long. Trimming stripped 5 bases from V and 2 bases from J, with 14 bases between. Germline CDR1 is SGHAT and CDR2 is FQNNGV. Per the original data handling: Nucleated cell counts were estimated from reference gene primer amplification. Measured with immunoSEQ multiplex PCR; TCRdb has only the in-frame clones, and not every one. That table gives V, J and clone size, and the DNA gave D and trimming. The sample carries 20,000 to 30,000 clones, 75% to 85% recorded once. The receptor's source is a human donor in a cohort sampled during active COVID-19. The J gene is TRBJ2-3, the V gene TRBV11-2; tentatively, D is TRBD1 (6 bases). The specimen sequenced was peripheral blood. CDR3 protein: CASSAQQGPTDTQYF. The CDR3, as DNA: TGTGCCAGCAGCGCCCAACAGGGCCCCACAGATACGCAGTATTTT.